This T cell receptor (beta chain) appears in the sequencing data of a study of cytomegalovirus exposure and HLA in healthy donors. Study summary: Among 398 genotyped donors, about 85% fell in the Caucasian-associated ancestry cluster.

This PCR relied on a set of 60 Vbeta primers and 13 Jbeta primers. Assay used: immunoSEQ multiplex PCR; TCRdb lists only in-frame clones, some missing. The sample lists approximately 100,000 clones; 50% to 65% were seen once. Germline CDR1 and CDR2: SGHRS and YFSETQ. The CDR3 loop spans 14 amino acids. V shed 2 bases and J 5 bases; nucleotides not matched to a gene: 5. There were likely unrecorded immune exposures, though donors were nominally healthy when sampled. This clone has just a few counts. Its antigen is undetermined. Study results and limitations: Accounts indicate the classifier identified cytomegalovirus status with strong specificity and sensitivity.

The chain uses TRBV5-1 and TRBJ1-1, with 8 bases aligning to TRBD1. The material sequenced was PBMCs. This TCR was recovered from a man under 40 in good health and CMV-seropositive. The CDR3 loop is CASSFRQGWTEAFF. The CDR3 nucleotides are TGCGCCAGCAGCTTCCGACAGGGGTGGACTGAAGCTTTCTTT.